This entry lists 32 T cell receptor beta chains sequenced from one sample in a study of T cells in Graves' hyperthyroidism and ophthalmopathy. The source material, RNA transcripts, was used to amplify TCR beta CDR3 regions. Using the HTBI primer set, a first-round RT-PCR was run on the TCR CDR3. TCRdb re-derived calls from the multiplex PCR reads in MiXCR, one entry per CDR3 protein. This table holds over 500,000 distinct CDR3 sequences, 15% to 20% found once. The sequenced sample was blood. Every receptor here comes from a woman aged 30 to 39 with Graves' ophthalmopathy.

The rearrangement uses TRBV7-8 and TRBJ2-3, with D perhaps matching TRBD1 (5 bases). The CDR3 is 13 residues long. Germline V CDR1 and CDR2: SGHVS, FQNEAQ. Trimming removed 3 bases from V and 3 bases from J, with 7 bases in between. The CDR3 protein is CASSLTETDTQYF. CDR3 in DNA: TGTGCCAGCAGCTTGACAGAAACAGATACGCAGTATTTT. The whole variable domain, remainder taken from reference TRBV7-8 and TRBJ2-3, is GAGVSQSPRYKVAKRGQDVALRCDPISGHVSLFWYQQALGQGPEFLTYFQNEAQLDKSGLPSDRFFAERPEGSVSTLKIQRTQQEDSAVYLCASSLTETDTQYFGPGTRLTVL.

The chain has TRBV20-1 and TRBJ2-1; D is perhaps TRBD1 or TRBD2 (5 bases each). The germline V and J ends were trimmed by 1 base and 8 bases, with 9 bases remaining between them. The CDR3 totals 12 residues. The germline gives CDR1 DFQATT, CDR2 SNEGSKA (reference sequence). DNA of the CDR3: TGCAGTGCTAGAGGGGGGATCGATGAGCAGTTCTTC. Protein product: CSARGGIDEQFF.

This clonotype occurred many times. The CDR3 DNA sequence: TGTGCCAGCAGTTATAAGCGGCAAGAGACCCAGTACTTC. Encoded protein: CASSYKRQETQYF. This chain links TRBV6-2 or TRBV6-3 with TRBJ2-5, with D tentatively TRBD2 (5 bases). The CDR3 is made up of 13 amino acids. Looked up from germline, CDR1 is MNHEY and CDR2 is SVGEGT. V was trimmed by 3 bases and J by 2 bases, leaving 7 bases between them.

This clonotype was recorded only once. The genes are TRBV18 and TRBJ2-7; perhaps D is TRBD1 or TRBD2 (5 bases each). The V end was cut by 2 bases, the J end by 4 bases, with 21 bases between. Per the germline V gene, CDR1 is KGHSH and CDR2 is LQKENI. The CDR3 spans 17 residues. The CDR3 DNA sequence: TGTGCCAGCTCACCAATATTGGCCGGGACGGATCCGTACGAGCAGTACTTC. Protein: CASSPILAGTDPYEQYF.

This clonotype was seen repeatedly, ten times or more. The rearrangement uses TRBV20-1 and TRBJ2-7; unclear D gene. The germline V gene encodes CDR1 DFQATT and CDR2 SNEGSKA (reference sequence). V shed 6 bases and J shed 4 bases, with 13 bases lying between them. The length of the CDR3 is 12 residues. The CDR3 nucleotides are TGCAGTGCGAGACCTAGGATTTACGAGCAGTACTTC. Translated, it gives CSARPRIYEQYF.

The V and J genes are TRBV5-1 and TRBJ2-7, with TRBD2 matching over 12 bases. With V trimmed by 0 bases and J by 4 bases, 8 bases remained unmatched. The CDR3 loop spans 17 amino acids. CDR1 and CDR2 (germline): SGHRS, YFSETQ. The CDR3 bases are TGCGCCAGCAGCTTGGGGACTAGCGGGACGAATAGGTACGAGCAGTACTTC. It yields the protein CASSLGTSGTNRYEQYF.

About this clonotype: Just one base apart from a much larger clone, this may be a read error. V usage is TRBV20-1 and J usage is TRBJ1-1; TRBD1 is a possible D gene (5 bases). V dropped 2 bases and J dropped 1 base, with 11 bases sitting between them. The CDR3 contains 14 residues. Germline V gives CDR1 DFQATT, CDR2 SNEGSKA (reference sequence). The CDR3 coding sequence is TGCAGTGCTAGACCTAGGGGCACGAACACTGAAGCTTTCTTT. Translated, it gives CSARPRGTNTEAFF.

V is TRBV4-3 and J is TRBJ2-2, with no clear D. Germline CDR1 LGHNA, CDR2 YSLEER. V was clipped by 4 bases and J by 6 bases, with 9 bases between them. The CDR3 totals 13 residues. This chain's CDR3 is CASSPSRSGELFF. The CDR3 bases are TGCGCCAGCAGCCCCTCGAGGTCCGGGGAGCTGTTTTTT.

This clonotype has more than one count but fewer than ten. The chain combines TRBV6-5 with TRBJ2-4, with TRBD2 identical over 9 bases. V gave up 2 bases and J gave up 0 bases; unmatched junction bases: 14. The germline gives CDR1 MNHEY, CDR2 SVGAGI. The CDR3 has 20 amino acids. This CDR3 is CASSYGSGRVVGVAKNIQYF. The CDR3 DNA reads TGTGCCAGCAGTTACGGTAGCGGGAGAGTCGTGGGGGTAGCCAAAAACATTCAGTACTTC.

In its sample, this clonotype was seen a few times. J is TRBJ2-7 and V is TRBV28; TRBD1 matches at 8 bases. J gave up 5 bases and V 4 bases, and 10 bases lay outside the gene matches. The germline gives CDR1 MDHEN, CDR2 SYDVKM. The CDR3 runs to 15 residues. The DNA for the CDR3 is TGTGCCAGCAGTTCCGGGACAGGAACACCGGACGAGCAGTACTTC. The encoded protein is CASSSGTGTPDEQYF.

This sequence joins TRBV28 and TRBJ1-1, with 8 bases aligning to TRBD1. Germline CDR1 is MDHEN and CDR2 is SYDVKM. The CDR3 sequence is 14 residues long. Trimming cost V 3 bases and J 6 bases; bases outside gene matches: 6. CDR3 bases: TGTGCCAGCAGTTTGAGCAGGGGGCCGTCTGAAGCTTTCTTT. The encoded protein is CASSLSRGPSEAFF.

The chain combines TRBV24-1 with TRBJ2-2; 7 bases fit TRBD1. The CDR3 spans 17 residues. Germline V gene lookup returns CDR1 KGHDR and CDR2 SFDVKD. The junction had 5 bases not matched to a gene; V was cut back by 1 base and J by 1 base. In nucleotides, the CDR3 is TGTGCCACCAGTGATTTTCTGACAGGGCTGAACACCGGGGAGCTGTTTTTT. This codes for CATSDFLTGLNTGELFF.

At least ten counts were recorded for this clonotype. CDR3 region: CASSLAVAASYEQYF. In nucleotides, the CDR3 is TGTGCCAGCAGCTTAGCAGTGGCAGCCTCCTACGAGCAGTACTTC. The chain links TRBV7-2 to TRBJ2-7, with D uncertain. This CDR3 region has 15 residues. Germline loops: CDR1 SGHTA, CDR2 FQGNSA. V lost 0 bases and J 0 bases, leaving 9 bases between the germline ends. The complete variable domain, with remaining parts taken from reference TRBV7-2 and TRBJ2-7, reads GAGVSQSPSNKVTEKGKDVELRCDPISGHTALYWYRQSLGQGLEFLIYFQGNSAPDKSGLPSDRFSAERTGGSVSTLTIQRTQQEDSAVYLCASSLAVAASYEQYFGPGTRLTVT.

In this sample, this clonotype turned up many times. The V and J genes are TRBV12-3 or TRBV12-4 and TRBJ2-1; D not resolved. V shed 5 bases and J shed 2 bases, with 13 bases lying between them. The length of the CDR3 is 15 residues. CDR3 loop: CASSRQVGTYNEQFF. CDR3 DNA: TGTGCCAGCAGTCGCCAGGTAGGGACCTACAATGAGCAGTTCTTC.

This clonotype was detected many times. The genes are TRBV5-1 and TRBJ2-1; no definite D call. There are 15 residues in the CDR3. V was pared by 7 bases and J by 3 bases, with 17 bases between. Per germline, CDR1 SGHRS and CDR2 YFSETQ. CDR3 in DNA: TGCGCCAGCGACGACCCCGCTATGGGCTACAATGAGCAGTTCTTC. Translated, it gives CASDDPAMGYNEQFF.

The V call is TRBV4-1, the J call TRBJ1-2, with unresolved D. The CDR3 extends over 16 amino acids. The germline gives CDR1 MGHRA, CDR2 YSYEKL. Trimming took 3 bases from V and 2 from J, leaving 16 bases between them. The CDR3 bases are TGCGCCAGCAGCCATCGAAACTGGACCTTGAACTATGGCTACACCTTC. Translating it yields CASSHRNWTLNYGYTF.

This clonotype was observed many times. The chain is built from TRBV28 and TRBJ2-3; D is perhaps TRBD2 (5 bases). The V and J ends lost 8 bases and 1 base respectively, with 16 bases between them. This CDR3 contains 15 residues. Germline V gives CDR1 MDHEN, CDR2 SYDVKM. The CDR3 protein is CASGKAGRGTDTQYF. The CDR3, as DNA: TGTGCCAGCGGTAAGGCGGGCAGAGGCACAGATACGCAGTATTTT.

In the case of this clonotype: Compared with germline, one end of the junction differs, possibly owing to a read error. The chain joins TRBV20-1 to TRBJ2-3, with D possibly being TRBD1 or TRBD2 (6 bases each). The germline V gene encodes CDR1 DFQATT and CDR2 SNEGSKA (reference sequence). CDR3 size: 14 residues. In DNA form, the CDR3 reads TGCGGTGCAGTGGGGGGCTTTGGCACAGATACGCAGTATTTT. Its protein is CGAVGGFGTDTQYF.

This clonotype was counted many times. The chain carries TRBV10-3 and TRBJ2-7; the match to TRBD2 covers 14 bases. The germline V gene has CDR1 ENHRY and CDR2 SYGVKD. J lost 6 bases, V lost 10 bases, and 14 bases had no gene match. The CDR3 covers 16 residues. Written as DNA, the CDR3 is TGTGCCACCGGAGATGGGACTAGCGGGAGAAGGGGCGAGCAGTACTTC. This encodes CATGDGTSGRRGEQYF.

Details on this clonotype: With a much larger clone just one base away, this may be a read error. The chain combines TRBV12-3 or TRBV12-4 with TRBJ1-1, with a weak D call TRBD1 (6 bases). The CDR3 loop spans 11 amino acids. The ends were cut back, 5 bases at V and 8 bases at J, with 9 bases in the middle. This CDR3 is CASSIGQEAFF. The CDR3, as DNA: TGTGCCAGCAGTATAGGACAGGAAGCTTTCTTT.

This clonotype was seen at least ten times. The genes are TRBV29-1 and TRBJ2-1, with 13 bases that match TRBD2. CDR1 and CDR2 from the germline V gene are SQVTM and ANQGSEA. There are 13 residues in the CDR3. The V segment lost 7 bases and the J segment 4 bases; nucleotides outside the gene matches: 1. The CDR3 reads CSGGLAGYNEQFF. The CDR3 region has the DNA TGCAGCGGGGGACTAGCGGGATACAATGAGCAGTTCTTC.

The sample holds many counts of this clonotype. The genes are TRBV15 and TRBJ1-2; possible D gene TRBD1, 6 bases. With 3 bases removed from V and 1 base from J, the gap between germline ends came to 18 bases. The length of the CDR3 is 17 residues. The germline CDR1 and CDR2 sequences are LNHNV and YYDKDF (reference sequence). CDR3 in amino acids: CATSSRGHGVGNYGYTF. The DNA for the CDR3 is TGTGCCACCAGCAGTAGGGGACATGGTGTGGGTAACTATGGCTACACCTTC.

This clonotype was detected only a few times. This chain joins TRBV10-2 and TRBJ1-5, with a weak D call TRBD1 (5 bases). The CDR3 has 15 amino acids. The germline V gene has CDR1 WSHSY and CDR2 SAAADI. Between the trimmed V and J ends, which lost 7 bases and 2 bases, there was a span of 15 bases. This chain's CDR3 is CASIRGTFRNQPQHF. The CDR3 nucleotides read TGCGCCAGCATTAGAGGGACGTTCCGCAATCAGCCCCAGCATTTT.

This clonotype came up many times. The rearrangement joins TRBV28 to TRBJ2-2; tentative D call: TRBD2 (6 bases). From germline, CDR1 is MDHEN and CDR2 SYDVKM. Trimming took off 4 bases at V and 5 bases at J, with 29 bases between the two ends. CDR3 length: 20 amino acids. DNA of the CDR3: TGTGCCAGCAGTTCTAACAAACTTATAGCGGATCCCCTTCGGACCGGGGAGCTGTTTTTT. It translates to CASSSNKLIADPLRTGELFF.

This clonotype has just a few counts. The CDR3 bases are TGTGCCAGCAGCCCCGGAGTGGGGGCGGAGACCCAGTACTTC. Its translation is CASSPGVGAETQYF. The J gene is TRBJ2-5, the V gene TRBV5-4, with D possibly TRBD1 on 6 matching bases. The CDR3 is 14 residues long. Trimming cost V 4 bases and J 5 bases, with 15 bases left between them. CDR1 is SGHNT and CDR2 is YYREEE in the germline V gene (reference sequence).

The chain carries TRBV7-9 and TRBJ2-7; D gene unclear. V lost 3 bases to trimming and J lost 9 bases, with 9 bases between them. The CDR3 has 11 residues. CDR1 and CDR2 (germline): SEHNR, FQNEAQ (reference sequence). For the CDR3, the DNA is TGTGCCAGCAGCTTGACGGCGGCGCAGTACTTC. It yields the protein CASSLTAAQYF.

This clonotype came up many times. The J gene is TRBJ2-5, the V gene TRBV29-1; maybe TRBD2 (7 bases). Trimming took 2 bases from V and 0 from J, leaving 28 bases between them. CDR3 length: 20 residues. Germline CDR1 is SQVTM and CDR2 is ANQGSEA. Here the CDR3 reads CSVESYGLGGVPRYQETQYF. CDR3 nucleotide sequence: TGCAGCGTTGAAAGCTATGGGTTAGGGGGGGTTCCCCGGTACCAAGAGACCCAGTACTTC.

The table lists this clonotype with many counts. This chain joins TRBV19 and TRBJ2-1, with 11 bases that match TRBD2. Germline CDR1 LNHDA, CDR2 SQIVND (reference sequence). The CDR3 extends over 16 amino acids. Losses at the gene ends were 7 bases for V and 3 bases for J; bases not matched to a gene: 8. The CDR3 region has the DNA TGTGCCAGTAAGGAATCGGGACTAGCGGACTACAATGAGCAGTTCTTC. This sequence encodes CASKESGLADYNEQFF.

This clonotype was recorded a few times. This chain connects TRBV24-1 to TRBJ2-2; D possibly corresponds to TRBD2 (5 bases). Germline CDR1 reads KGHDR; CDR2 reads SFDVKD. Trimming took off 5 bases at V and 5 bases at J, with 8 bases between the two ends. The CDR3 spans 13 residues. The CDR3 DNA reads as TGTGCCACCAGTGTGAGGGCTACCGGGGAGCTGTTTTTT. It translates to CATSVRATGELFF.

The V call is TRBV20-1, the J call TRBJ2-2; D is unclear. CDR1 and CDR2 (germline): DFQATT, SNEGSKA (reference sequence). The V end lost 3 bases, the J end lost 5 bases, and 10 bases lay between the germline ends. The CDR3 has 13 residues. The CDR3 reads CSASDWRTGELFF. The CDR3 nucleotides read TGCAGTGCTAGCGATTGGAGAACCGGGGAGCTGTTTTTT.

This clonotype occurred a few times. V is TRBV5-1 and J is TRBJ2-7, with 11 positions matching TRBD2. The CDR3 runs 15 residues. Germline CDR1 and CDR2: SGHRS and YFSETQ. Trimming removed 3 bases from V and 3 bases from J; junction bases left unmatched: 5. The CDR3 loop is CASSSISGRDYEQYF. CDR3 in DNA: TGCGCCAGCAGCTCCATTAGCGGGAGGGACTACGAGCAGTACTTC.

This clonotype was observed many times. This chain uses TRBV2 with TRBJ2-3; 10 positions agree with TRBD2. Germline CDR1 and CDR2: SNHLY and FYNNEI. CDR3 length: 14 amino acids. With 8 bases clipped from V and 7 bases from J, the junction kept 9 bases outside the gene matches. The CDR3 region is CASAGTSATNTQYF. CDR3 nucleotide sequence: TGTGCCAGCGCCGGGACTAGCGCTACAAATACGCAGTATTTT.